A selection of T cell receptor beta chains follows, all from one sample in a study of radiotherapy plus CTLA-4 blockade in lung cancer. Assay used: immunoSEQ multiplex PCR; TCRdb lists only in-frame clones, some missing. This table holds tens of thousands of clones, more than 60% found once. The sample consisted of peripheral blood, taken from a patient treated with radiotherapy plus ipilimumab. These receptors all stem from a human donor with non-small cell lung cancer who had a partial response to radiotherapy plus ipilimumab. Each CDR3 is given with its conserved first and last residue. A D gene is named only where the DNA matches it firmly. Some rows mark clone size as missing; the rest say once, few, many or name a class of expanded clone.

>TRBJ1-1|-|13|once|TRBV10-2
TGCGCCAGCAGGCAGGGTAGAAACACTGAAGCTTTCTTT
CASRQGRNTEAFF
>TRBJ1-2|TRBD1|14|-|TRBV6-5
TGTGCCAGCAGCCACCCGGACAGGGGTAATGGCTACACCTTC
CASSHPDRGNGYTF
>TRBJ1-6|-|16|-|TRBV7-6
TGTGCCAGCAGCCCAAGCTCGGGAACATTGAGTTCACCCCTCCACTTT
CASSPSSGTLSSPLHF
>TRBJ2-4|-|13|-|TRBV7-9
TGTGCCAGCAGCCCAGAGGACAGTCTCATTCAGTACTTC
CASSPEDSLIQYF
>TRBJ2-5|-|18|-|TRBV5-1
TGCGCCAGCAGCTCCAGGGTTGAGGGGGATAGGGAACAAGAGACCCAGTACTTC
CASSSRVEGDREQETQYF
>TRBJ2-3|-|16|-|TRBV14
TGTGCCAGCAGCCTAGGGCAGGGAAGGGCCAGGGATACGCAGTATTTT
CASSLGQGRARDTQYF
>TRBJ2-3|-|17|-|TRBV5-6
TGTGCCAGCAGCTTACCGGACAGACGAGAGGGCACAGATACGCAGTATTTT
CASSLPDRREGTDTQYF
>TRBJ2-1|-|13|-|TRBV4-2
TGTGCCAGCAGCCAAGAAGCGATCAATGAGCAGTTCTTC
CASSQEAINEQFF
>TRBJ1-1|-|14|-|TRBV9
TGTGCCAGCAGCGTAGGAAGGACCGGGGGGGAAGCTTTCTTT
CASSVGRTGGEAFF
>TRBJ2-1|TRBD2|15|-|TRBV14
TGTGCCAGCAGGTTAGCGGGGAGCTCCTACAATGAGCAGTTCTTC
CASRLAGSSYNEQFF
>TRBJ2-1|TRBD1|12|-|TRBV11-3
TGTGCCAGCAGCTTAGATGAAGGACAGGAGTTCTTC
CASSLDEGQEFF
>TRBJ2-3|TRBD1|15|-|TRBV7-8
TGTGCCAGCAGCCTATGGGACAGCTCCACAGATACGCAGTATTTT
CASSLWDSSTDTQYF
>TRBJ2-7|TRBD2|12|-|TRBV2
TGTGCCAGCGGGGCTAGCGGCTACGAGCAGTACTTC
CASGASGYEQYF
>TRBJ2-5|-|17|few|TRBV5-6
TGTGCCAGCAGCTTGAAGGTTAGGGGGTCGGGAGGAGAGACCCAGTACTTC
CASSLKVRGSGGETQYF
>TRBJ1-4|-|17|-|TRBV5-1
TGCGCCAGCAACGAAGGGGAAGTAATATGGGGCAATGAAAAACTGTTTTTT
CASNEGEVIWGNEKLFF
>TRBJ1-3|TRBD1|19|-|TRBV7-9
TGTGCCAGCAGCTCGCTCGTAGGGACAGGGGAAGTCTCTGGAAACACCATATATTTT
CASSSLVGTGEVSGNTIYF
>TRBJ2-3|TRBD2|15|-|TRBV5-1
TGCGCCAGCAGCTTGGGGTTCGGGGGGGCAGATACGCAGTATTTT
CASSLGFGGADTQYF
>TRBJ1-1|TRBD1|14|-|TRBV7-3
TGTGCCAGCAGCTTAGGACAGGGGAACACTGAAGCTTTCTTT
CASSLGQGNTEAFF
>TRBJ2-3|-|14|-|TRBV9
TGTGCCAGCAGCGTAGGAGGAGGGCGGGATACGCAGTATTTT
CASSVGGGRDTQYF
>TRBJ2-1|TRBD2|15|-|TRBV7-3
TGTGCCAGCAGCTCGGGGGGGAGCTCCTACAATGAGCAGTTCTTC
CASSSGGSSYNEQFF
>TRBJ1-2|-|15|-|TRBV6-1
TGTGCCAGCAGTATCCCGGGCTCGGTAGGAGGTGGCTACACCTTC
CASSIPGSVGGGYTF
>TRBJ1-1|-|11|few|TRBV27
TGTGCCAGCAGTTTAAACAAGAAGTCTTTCTTT
CASSLNKKSFF
>TRBJ2-7|TRBD1|16|-|TRBV5-4
TGTGCCAGCAGCTTGGGGACAGGAATCAAAAACTACGAGCAGTACTTC
CASSLGTGIKNYEQYF
>TRBJ1-2|-|15|-|TRBV7-9
TGTGCCAGCAGCTCCAGGGGCGGATCTAACTATGGCTACACCTTC
CASSSRGGSNYGYTF
>TRBJ2-2|TRBD1|14|few|TRBV6-1
TGTGCCGGCAGGCAGGGGGCTTCGACCGGGGAGCTGTTTTTT
CAGRQGASTGELFF
>TRBJ2-7|TRBD2|16|few|TRBV11-2
TGTGCCAGCAGCTACCGCTCCCTAGCGGCCTCCTACGAGCAGTACTTC
CASSYRSLAASYEQYF
>TRBJ1-4|-|16|-|TRBV5-1
TGCGCCAGCAGCTTGGATACAGGGAAGAGGAATGAAAAACTGTTTTTT
CASSLDTGKRNEKLFF
>TRBJ2-7|TRBD1|14|-|TRBV5-1
TGCGCCAGCAGCTTAGGGACAGGGGTATCCGAGCAGTACTTC
CASSLGTGVSEQYF
>TRBJ2-3|TRBD2|17|-|TRBV6-1
TGTGCCAGCAGTGAAGAACTAGCGGGGGGTCGCACAGATACGCAGTATTTT
CASSEELAGGRTDTQYF
>TRBJ1-2|TRBD1|13|-|TRBV29-1
TGCAGCGTGGGGGGACAGAGACTGGGGGGCTACACCTTC
CSVGGQRLGGYTF
>TRBJ2-1|TRBD2|16|-|TRBV19
TGTGCCAGTAGTCCCGGGTGGAGCGGGGGGGAACGGGAGCAGTTCTTC
CASSPGWSGGEREQFF
>TRBJ1-2|-|12|-|TRBV25-1
TGTGCCAGCAGTGAATCCGGGTTTGGCTACACCTTC
CASSESGFGYTF
>TRBJ1-5|-|13|-|TRBV7-8
TGTGCCAGCAGCCTCGGGATAAATCAGCCCCAGCATTTT
CASSLGINQPQHF
>TRBJ2-5|TRBD1|15|-|TRBV5-4
TGTGCCAGCAGCTTAATCGGACAGGGCCAAGAGACCCAGTACTTC
CASSLIGQGQETQYF
>TRBJ2-1|TRBD2|16|-|TRBV11-3
TGTGCCAGCAGCTTAGATAGAAGCGGGGGGCCGAATGAGCAGTTCTTC
CASSLDRSGGPNEQFF
>TRBJ1-1|-|10|few|TRBV29-1
TGCAGCGTTTTCAAGGGGGAAGCTTTCTTT
CSVFKGEAFF
>TRBJ1-2|TRBD1|14|-|TRBV6-5
TGTGCCAGCAGAGACCGGGACAGGGGGCCTGGCTACACCTTC
CASRDRDRGPGYTF
>TRBJ2-2|-|14|-|TRBV6-5
TGTGCCAGCAGTTACTCCGGGAGCACCGGGGAGCTGTTTTTT
CASSYSGSTGELFF
>TRBJ2-5|-|17|once|TRBV7-9
TGTGCCAGCAGCTTAGGAAGCGGAACTTTAAGGAGTGAGACCCAGTACTTC
CASSLGSGTLRSETQYF
>TRBJ1-2|-|16|-|TRBV28
TGTGCCAGCAGTTCCGGACAGTTCACTGCCCCCTATGGCTACACCTTC
CASSSGQFTAPYGYTF
>TRBJ1-1|TRBD1|15|-|TRBV5-1
TGCGCCAGCAGCTTGGAAGGACAGGGTCTCACTGAAGCTTTCTTT
CASSLEGQGLTEAFF
>TRBJ2-7|-|13|-|TRBV27
TGTGCCAGCAGAACCCTTAGTGGCTACGAGCAGTACTTC
CASRTLSGYEQYF
>TRBJ1-3|TRBD1|15|-|TRBV5-4
TGTGCCAGCAGCTCCACAGGGGGCCCTGGAAACACCATATATTTT
CASSSTGGPGNTIYF
>TRBJ2-1|TRBD2|21|-|TRBV12-5
TGTGCTAGTGGTTTGGTACCTATATTCGGACTAGCGGGAACCCGACCGGATGAGCAGTTCTTC
CASGLVPIFGLAGTRPDEQFF
>TRBJ2-4|TRBD1|14|once|TRBV2
TGTGCCACGCAGGGGGCCCTAGCCAAAAACATTCAGTACTTC
CATQGALAKNIQYF
>TRBJ1-2|TRBD1|14|-|TRBV2
TGTGCCAGCAGCGCTACAGGGGCAGGCTATGGCTACACCTTC
CASSATGAGYGYTF
>TRBJ2-1|-|13|-|TRBV4-1
TGCGCCAGCAGTCCCGGACTCTACAATGAGCAGTTCTTC
CASSPGLYNEQFF
>TRBJ1-1|-|13|-|TRBV5-1
TGCGCCAGCAGCTTGGATGGGGGGACTGAAGCTTTCTTT
CASSLDGGTEAFF
>TRBJ1-1|TRBD1|15|-|TRBV6-5
TGTGCCAGCAGTTACTCGGACAGGGGGCAGACTGAAGCTTTCTTT
CASSYSDRGQTEAFF
>TRBJ2-7|TRBD1|14|-|TRBV25-1
TGTGCCAGCAGTCGAAGTGGGACAGGCCACGAGCAGTACTTC
CASSRSGTGHEQYF
>TRBJ2-1|TRBD2|16|-|TRBV11-3
TGTGCCAGCAGCTCGGGACTAGCGGGGGGTTACAATGAGCAGTTCTTC
CASSSGLAGGYNEQFF
>TRBJ2-1|-|13|-|TRBV9
TGTGCCAGCAGCGCCGACATCCGACCGCTGCAGTTCTTC
CASSADIRPLQFF
>TRBJ2-7|-|13|-|TRBV7-9
TGTGCCAGCAGTCCCCGGGGTCCCTACGAGCAGTACTTC
CASSPRGPYEQYF
>TRBJ1-1|-|17|-|TRBV21-1
TGTGCCAGCAGCAAAGGACGAGACGGCAGGGCGGACACTGAAGCTTTCTTT
CASSKGRDGRADTEAFF
>TRBJ1-5|-|14|-|TRBV27
TGTGCCAGCTCGGACGGGGGGCCGAATCAGCCCCAGCATTTT
CASSDGGPNQPQHF
>TRBJ2-1|TRBD2|15|-|TRBV5-1
TGCGCCAGCAGCCGGGGGGCGGGGGGAAACAATGAGCAGTTCTTC
CASSRGAGGNNEQFF
>TRBJ1-1|-|13|-|TRBV2
TGTGCCAGCAGTGAGGCGGGGAACACTGAAGCTTTCTTT
CASSEAGNTEAFF
>TRBJ1-2|-|14|-|TRBV28
TGTGCCAGCAGTTTCTCCGGGACACCCCTCTCCTACACCTTC
CASSFSGTPLSYTF
>TRBJ2-2|TRBD1|15|once|TRBV9
TGTGCCAGCAGCGAAGGGACAGTAAACACCGGGGAGCTGTTTTTT
CASSEGTVNTGELFF
>TRBJ1-5|TRBD1|15|-|TRBV27
TGTGCCAGCAGTTTATATGGGACAGCGGGTCAGCCCCAGCATTTT
CASSLYGTAGQPQHF